The TCR beta chain described here comes from a study of regulatory T cells in long-lasting Graves disease. Sequencing libraries for TCR beta were prepared with iRepertoire HTBI primers and Arm-PCR of CDR3 regions. Using its own MiXCR run on the multiplex PCR reads, TCRdb lists one record per CDR3 protein. The data hold some 450,000 distinct CDR3 sequences, with around 17% observed a single time. Time point in this sample: newly diagnosed GD, antithyroid drugs for less than 3 months. PBMCs were the source of the RNA used for TCR sequencing. This clonotype appeared a few times. In addition, the sample was reused for a study of T cells in Graves' hyperthyroidism and ophthalmopathy. Per that study: Not enrolled were patients with uncontrolled infection, other autoimmune disease, pregnancy or lactation. Clinical symptoms, serum thyroxine, TRAb, thyroid ultrasound and orbital computed tomography established diagnosis. Most thyroid clonotypes that were expanded above 0.001 also turned up in blood.

This clonotype was obtained from a woman in her 30s with Graves disease. The input for sequencing was peripheral blood mononuclear cells (PBMCs), taken at new diagnosis, from a patient treated with antithyroid drugs.

Written as DNA, the CDR3 is TGTGCCAGCAGACAACTCCGGGACAGCCGCCGGAAAGCAGTGTACACTGAAGCTTTCTTT. This encodes CASRQLRDSRRKAVYTEAFF. V and J are TRBV11-2 and TRBJ1-1; 7 bases agree with TRBD1. There are 20 residues in the CDR3. V gave up 6 bases and J gave up 3 bases; unmatched junction bases: 25. Germline CDR1 reads SGHAT; CDR2 reads FQNNGV.